This paragraph covers one T cell receptor beta chain sequence. This clone's antigen is unknown. An end of the junction does not agree with germline; a read error may underlie this. The method behind the library was the immunoSEQ multiplex PCR assay. T-cell receptor beta chain repertoire sequencing was carried out together with a 770-gene immune expression panel. TCRdb took over this immuneACCESS table, retaining in-frame rearrangements with V and J assigned. Such tables are incomplete; in checked studies, under half of the missing clones stem from an unresolved V gene, and the remainder is unexplained. This sample is represented by 4,000 to 5,000 clones; more than 60% of them were singletons. The ten largest make up roughly 6% of the sample. These data belong to a study of brain metastases from non-small cell lung cancer (dated by TCRdb to the late 2010s). For the wider study: The study profiled the immune microenvironment of paired resected primary tumors and brain metastases from non-small-cell lung cancer patients.

A total of 30 to 50 patients with non-small-cell lung cancer that had been surgically resected, each with specimens from both a primary tumor and a brain metastasis, made up the cohort. Archival formalin-fixed, paraffin-embedded tissues were used as the tumor specimens. Broad study findings and their caveats: Paired brain metastases and primary tumors largely shared TCR repertoires, although T-cell densities in the metastases were sparse. T-cell infiltration was lower in brain metastases than in primary tumors (P < 0.001). T-cell clones were apparently expanded in roughly three fifths of brain metastases relative to the matched primary tumors.

The germline V gene specifies SNHLY as CDR1 and FYNNEI as CDR2. Its CDR3 holds 20 amino acids, cysteine through phenylalanine. The only DNA kept is the CDR3, 60 bases in frame from the first base. The sequence is built from TRBV2 and TRBJ1-5; 9 of the junction bases match TRBD1. The receptor comes from a donor aged 40 or over with non-small cell lung cancer. Sequencing was performed on primary lung tumor tissue. The cell subset or site label corresponds to: primary lung tumor paired with brain metastasis. The nucleotide sequence reads as follows: TGTGCCAGCAGAACGTACGCGCCCGGGACAGGGAAAGTTCGCAATCAACCCCAGCATTTT. This yields the protein CASRTYAPGTGKVRNQPQHF. The CDR3, completed at both ends by the reference TRBV2 and TRBJ1-5 genes, gives the full variable domain EPEVTQTPSHQVTQMGQEVILRCVPISNHLYFYWYRQILGQKVEFLVSFYNNEISEKSEIFDDQFSVERPDGSNFTLKIRSTKLEDSAMYFCASRTYAPGTGKVRNQPQHFGDGTRLSIL.